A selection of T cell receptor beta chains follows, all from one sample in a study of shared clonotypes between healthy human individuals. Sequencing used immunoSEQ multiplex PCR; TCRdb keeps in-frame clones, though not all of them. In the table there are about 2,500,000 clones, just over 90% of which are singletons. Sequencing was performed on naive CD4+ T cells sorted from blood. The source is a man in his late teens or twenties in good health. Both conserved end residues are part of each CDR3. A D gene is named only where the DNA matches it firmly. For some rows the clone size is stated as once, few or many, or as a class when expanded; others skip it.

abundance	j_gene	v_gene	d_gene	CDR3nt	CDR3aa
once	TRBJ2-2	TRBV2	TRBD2	TGTGCCAGCAGGCAGTGGATAAGACTAGCGGGAGGAACCGGGGAGCTGTTTTTT	CASRQWIRLAGGTGELFF
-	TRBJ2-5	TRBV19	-	TGTGCCAGTAGTATAATGGGGCAGGTCGGGGAGACCCAGTACTTC	CASSIMGQVGETQYF
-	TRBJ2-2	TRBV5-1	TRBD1	TGCGCCAGCAGCTTGAGGCAGGGGGACACCGGGGAGCTGTTTTTT	CASSLRQGDTGELFF
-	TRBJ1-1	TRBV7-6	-	TGTGCCAGCAGCTTAGGACAGCTCAAGAAGAATACTGAAGCTTTCTTT	CASSLGQLKKNTEAFF
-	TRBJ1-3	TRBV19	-	TGTGCCAGTAGGGATATCGTCTCTGGAAACACCATATATTTT	CASRDIVSGNTIYF
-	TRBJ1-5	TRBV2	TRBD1	TGTGCCAGCAGCGACCGTATAGGGCAAAGGGACAGGGCTCAGCCCCAGCATTTT	CASSDRIGQRDRAQPQHF
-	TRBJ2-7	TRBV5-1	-	TGCGCCAGCAGCTCCGACAACTCCTACGAGCAGTACTTC	CASSSDNSYEQYF
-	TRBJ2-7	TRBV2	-	TGTGCCAGCAGTGAACGTTGGCTAGACAGCTCCTACGAGCAGTACTTC	CASSERWLDSSYEQYF
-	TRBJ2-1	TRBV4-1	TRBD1	TGCGCCAGCAGCCTCATATTGGGACAGGGACTCAATGAGCAGTTCTTC	CASSLILGQGLNEQFF
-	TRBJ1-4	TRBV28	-	TGTGCCAGCAGCGCTACCCCACTCCCGGTCAAACTGTTTTTT	CASSATPLPVKLFF
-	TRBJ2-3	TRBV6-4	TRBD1	TGTGCCAGCAGTCCGACAGGGGGCACAGATACGCAGTATTTT	CASSPTGGTDTQYF
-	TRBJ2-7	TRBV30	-	TGTGCCTGGAGACGCCCGGGGCTGGCCTCCTACGAGCAGTACTTC	CAWRRPGLASYEQYF
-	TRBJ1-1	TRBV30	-	TGTGCCTGGAGTGTACGGGGGGATGCTGAAGCTTTCTTT	CAWSVRGDAEAFF
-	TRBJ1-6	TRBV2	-	TGTGCCAGCGCCGGGCGGGGGTTAACAAAGAATTCACCCCTCCACTTT	CASAGRGLTKNSPLHF
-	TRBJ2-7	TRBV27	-	TGTGCCAGCAGGATGACACTATCCGCCTACGAGCAGTACTTC	CASRMTLSAYEQYF
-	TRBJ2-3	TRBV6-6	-	TGTGCCAGCAGTTACTCGGGGTCAGGAGGCACAGATACGCAGTATTTT	CASSYSGSGGTDTQYF
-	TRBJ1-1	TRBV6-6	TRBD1	TGTGCCCTCAGGGGGGCGGCTGAAGCTTTCTTT	CALRGAAEAFF
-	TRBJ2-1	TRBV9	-	TGTGCCAGCAGCGTAGGGATTAGCGCGCTCAATGAGCAGTTCTTC	CASSVGISALNEQFF
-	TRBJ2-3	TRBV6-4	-	TGTGCCAGCAGTGACGAAGCAGGCACAGATACGCAGTATTTT	CASSDEAGTDTQYF
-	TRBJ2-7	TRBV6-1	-	TGTGCCAGCAGTAGGTCTAGCCCCTACGAGCAGTACTTC	CASSRSSPYEQYF
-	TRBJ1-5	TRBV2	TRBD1	TGTGCCAGCAGCGTGCTGGGGACAGGGCTAAGCGGGAGCAATCAGCCCCAGCATTTT	CASSVLGTGLSGSNQPQHF
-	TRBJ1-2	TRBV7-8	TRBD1	TGTGCCAGCAGCTTAGCGCGGACAGGGGGCTATGGCTACACCTTC	CASSLARTGGYGYTF